This TCR beta chain originates from a study of T cell responses to AZD1222 COVID-19 vaccine. Notes on the study in general: Clonal diversity may have been underestimated, and the donors were mostly white British, with more females than males. Nearly half of spike-specific TCRs reportedly target variant regions that are unmutated in the B.1.351 and B.1.1.7 variants. Researchers took repertoire samples only after the peak T cell response had come.

Sequenced by immunoSEQ multiplex PCR; TCRdb stores in-frame clones only, minus some. The data show over 150,000 clones, with approximately 88% seen just once and approximately 1% held by the top ten. Turning to this clone: The antigen remains unidentified.

CDR1 and CDR2 from the germline V gene are SGHAT and FQNNGV. V gave up 5 bases and J gave up 0 bases, with 16 bases separating them. The CDR3 length is 16 residues. The chain links TRBV11-2 to TRBJ1-1; the D gene is possibly TRBD1 (6 bases). The receptor was isolated from an adult who received the AZD1222 COVID-19 vaccine. Sequenced material: peripheral blood, taken 28 days after the second AZD1222 dose. DNA of the CDR3: TGTGCCAGCAGCCCCGTCAGGGGACCCATGAACACTGAAGCTTTCTTT. Translation gives CASSPVRGPMNTEAFF. Looking up the rest from reference TRBV11-2 and TRBJ1-1 gives the full variable domain: EAGVAQSPRYKIIEKRQSVAFWCNPISGHATLYWYQQILGQGPKLLIQFQNNGVVDDSQLPKDRFSAERLKGVDSTLKIQPAKLEDSAVYLCASSPVRGPMNTEAFFGQGTRLTVV.